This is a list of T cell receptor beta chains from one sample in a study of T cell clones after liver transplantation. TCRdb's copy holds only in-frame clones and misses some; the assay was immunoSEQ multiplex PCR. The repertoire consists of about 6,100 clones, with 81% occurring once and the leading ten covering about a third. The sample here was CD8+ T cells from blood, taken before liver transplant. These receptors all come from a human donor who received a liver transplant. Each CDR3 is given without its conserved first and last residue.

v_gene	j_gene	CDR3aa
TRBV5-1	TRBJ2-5	ASSLAIGSETQY
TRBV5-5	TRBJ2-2	ASSTHDGELF
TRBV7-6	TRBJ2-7	ASSQVRNEQY
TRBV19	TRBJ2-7	ASSIGAGDEQY
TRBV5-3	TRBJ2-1	ARSWGLAGAGEQF
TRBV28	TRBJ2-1	ASSSPGTYYNEQF
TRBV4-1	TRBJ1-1	ASSQIGGLNTEAF
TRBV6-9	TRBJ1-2	ASSETGATNYGYT
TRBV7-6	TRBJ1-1	ASSLGTTGMNTEAF
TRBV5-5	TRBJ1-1	ASSPPGTGRTPKAF
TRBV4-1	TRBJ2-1	ASSRGTSGINEQF
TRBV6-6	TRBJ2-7	ASGPGQSYEQY
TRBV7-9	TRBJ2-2	ASSGDQGDPNTGELF
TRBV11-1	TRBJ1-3	ASSLVGGNSGNTIY
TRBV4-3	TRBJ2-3	ASSQDHSRTDTQY
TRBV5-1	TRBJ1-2	ASSAREQLNYGYT
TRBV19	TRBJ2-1	ASRETSGSYNEQF
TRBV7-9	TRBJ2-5	ASTGAGAQETQY
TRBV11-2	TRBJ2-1	ASNLRDSYNEQF
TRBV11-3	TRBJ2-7	ASSLSGSSYEQY
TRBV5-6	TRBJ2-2	ASSLAAENTGELF
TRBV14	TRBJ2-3	ASSLAGSTDTQY
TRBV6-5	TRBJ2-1	ASSPSGDNEQF
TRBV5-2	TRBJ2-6	ASNASRSTQSRANVLT